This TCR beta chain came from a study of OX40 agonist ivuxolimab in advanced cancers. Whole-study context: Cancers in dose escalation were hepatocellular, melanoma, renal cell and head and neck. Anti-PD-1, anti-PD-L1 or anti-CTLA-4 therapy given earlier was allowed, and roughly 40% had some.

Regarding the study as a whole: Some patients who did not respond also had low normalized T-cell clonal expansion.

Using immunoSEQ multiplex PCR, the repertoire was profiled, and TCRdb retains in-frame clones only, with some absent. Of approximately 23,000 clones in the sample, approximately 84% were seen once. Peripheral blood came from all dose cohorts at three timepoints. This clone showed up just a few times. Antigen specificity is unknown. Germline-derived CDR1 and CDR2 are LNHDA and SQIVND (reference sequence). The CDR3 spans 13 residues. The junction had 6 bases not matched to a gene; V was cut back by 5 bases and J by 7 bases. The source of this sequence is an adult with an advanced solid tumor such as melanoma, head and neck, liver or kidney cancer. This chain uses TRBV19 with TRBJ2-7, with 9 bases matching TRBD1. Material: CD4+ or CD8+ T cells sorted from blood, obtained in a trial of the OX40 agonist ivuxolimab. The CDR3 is CASSQGQGWEQYF. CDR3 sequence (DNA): TGTGCCAGTAGTCAAGGACAGGGGTGGGAGCAGTACTTC.